By sample fraction, the clone carrying this TCR beta chain is medium-sized. Specified time point: pre-sensitization, week 0. The treatment denotes: therapeutic diphenylcyclopropenone sensitization with weekly scalp DPC. This sample is drawn from a study of human T cells and chemical hapten exposure. Using its own MiXCR run on the RACE reads, TCRdb lists one record per CDR3 protein. The sample consists of around 350,000 distinct CDR3 sequences, around 5.5% of them appearing once. The CDR3 runs to 15 residues. Trimming removed 2 bases from V and 2 bases from J, with 13 bases in between. CDR1 and CDR2 (germline): SGHDT, YYEEEE.

The V call is TRBV5-6, the J call TRBJ1-1; perhaps TRBD1 as D (5 bases). The source was whole blood, collected in connection with sensitization to the hapten diphenylcyclopropenone (DPC). The sequence derives from a woman younger than 35 with alopecia areata. Some clones in this sample may be carry-over from other donors' samples. CDR3 loop: CASSFGGAFNTEAFF. The DNA of the CDR3 is TGTGCCAGCAGCTTCGGAGGGGCCTTTAACACTGAAGCTTTCTTT.